The 10 T cell receptor beta chains in this list originate from one sample, sequenced in a study of early T cells in non-severe SARS-CoV-2 infection. Using its own MiXCR run on the 5' RACE reads, TCRdb lists one record per CDR3 protein. The sample contains approximately 70,000 distinct CDR3 sequences, roughly 4.7% of which appear only once. Sequenced here: whole blood, sampled at baseline. All receptors derive from an adult who was a healthcare worker with PCR-confirmed SARS-CoV-2 infection or an uninfected control (not recorded which).

A note on this clonotype: This may stem from a read error, because a much larger clone lies one nucleotide away. The gene calls are TRBV7-9 and TRBJ2-1, with 9 positions matching TRBD2. The CDR3 has 15 amino acids. CDR1 is SEHNR and CDR2 is FQNEAQ in the germline V gene (reference sequence). The CDR3 is CVSTPGGREGHEQFF. DNA for the CDR3: TGTGTCAGCACCCCAGGTGGGCGGGAGGGCCATGAGCAGTTCTTC.

This clonotype was seen repeatedly, ten times or more. The chain recombines TRBV18 with TRBJ1-2; D is undetermined. Germline V gene lookup returns CDR1 KGHSH and CDR2 LQKENI. This CDR3 contains 14 residues. The germline V and J ends were trimmed by 2 bases and 1 base, with 8 bases remaining between them. In nucleotides, the CDR3 is TGTGCCAGCTCACCAGTCGGGGATAACTATGGCTACACCTTC. It codes for CASSPVGDNYGYTF.

Many counts were recorded for this clonotype. The chain has TRBV2 and TRBJ1-1; 7 bases are shared with TRBD1. Per the germline V gene, CDR1 is SNHLY and CDR2 is FYNNEI. V shed 9 bases, J shed 0 bases, and the junction held 7 bases outside the gene matches. This CDR3 region has 14 residues. The CDR3 reads CASLPGQMNTEAFF. The CDR3 region has the DNA TGTGCCAGTCTTCCGGGACAGATGAACACTGAAGCTTTCTTT.

This clonotype was counted many times. The CDR3 loop reads CASSSDRAINQPQHF. For the CDR3, the DNA is TGTGCCAGCAGCAGTGACAGGGCCATCAATCAGCCCCAGCATTTT. The chain recombines TRBV5-6 with TRBJ1-5, with 7 positions matching TRBD1. CDR3 length equals 15 residues. The germline V gene has CDR1 SGHDT and CDR2 YYEEEE. J gave up 3 bases and V 4 bases, and 7 bases lay outside the gene matches.

This clonotype was seen a few times. The rearrangement joins TRBV30 to TRBJ2-1; 10 nucleotides match TRBD2. V lost 5 bases and J lost 0; bases outside the gene matches: 4. This CDR3 comprises 15 residues. CDR1 is GTSNPN, CDR2 SVGIG, per germline (reference sequence). As DNA, the CDR3 is TGTGCCTGGGCCCCTAGCGGGAGCTCCTACAATGAGCAGTTCTTC. Translated, it gives CAWAPSGSSYNEQFF.

This chain links TRBV6-5 with TRBJ2-7; tentatively, D is TRBD1 (6 bases). The CDR3 loop spans 13 amino acids. Germline lookup yields CDR1 MNHEY and CDR2 SVGAGI. Trimming took off 2 bases at V and 3 bases at J, with 8 bases between the two ends. Here the CDR3 DNA reads TGTGCCAGCAGTTACCAGGACAGCTACGAGCAGTACTTC. Its translation: CASSYQDSYEQYF.

This CDR3 is CASSMTQSQNTEAFF. The CDR3 bases are TGTGCCAGCAGCATGACACAGAGTCAGAACACTGAAGCTTTCTTT. The rearrangement joins TRBV9 to TRBJ1-1; D is unclear. Germline-derived CDR1 and CDR2 are SGDLS and YYNGEE. The CDR3 totals 15 residues. Trimming took off 4 bases at V and 1 base at J, with 14 bases between the two ends.

The table lists this clonotype with many counts. This chain connects TRBV7-8 to TRBJ1-5; the D is unclear. The CDR3 is made up of 13 amino acids. V was clipped by 3 bases and J by 6 bases, with 9 bases between them. Germline V gene sequence: CDR1 SGHVS, CDR2 FQNEAQ. The CDR3 here is CASSFGPTQPQHF. The CDR3 coding sequence is TGTGCCAGCAGCTTTGGGCCCACTCAGCCCCAGCATTTT.

In this sample, this clonotype turned up many times. V and J are TRBV25-1 and TRBJ2-7; D is perhaps TRBD2 (6 bases). The CDR3 length is 14 residues. The ends were cut back, 6 bases at V and 1 base at J, with 13 bases in the middle. Germline CDR1 reads MGHDK; CDR2 reads SYGVNS. DNA of the CDR3: TGTGCCAGCAGGGGTGGAGGGAGTTCCTACGAGCAGTACTTC. Translating gives CASRGGGSSYEQYF.

The V gene is TRBV5-1, the J gene TRBJ1-2; no clear D gene. CDR1 and CDR2 from the germline V gene are SGHRS and YFSETQ. The CDR3 consists of 14 residues. V was cut by 0 bases and J by 4 bases, with 10 bases left in between. The CDR3 DNA reads TGCGCCAGCAGCTTGGATGGGCAGATCTATGGCTACACCTTC. Residues: CASSLDGQIYGYTF.